Described below is a single T cell receptor beta chain sequence and its context. The data belong to a study of blood T cell repertoires in COVID-19. About the research overall: Both acute and convalescent COVID-19 samples were obtained from the United States, Italy and Spain. T cells, B-cell-depleted T cells, or PBMCs provided the cDNA or gDNA that served as material.

The method was immunoSEQ multiplex PCR; TCRdb's version includes in-frame clones alone and lacks a portion of them. Here the sample spans 220,000 or so clones, just under 85% being singletons. The CDR3 runs 14 residues. The germline CDR1 and CDR2 sequences are SNHLY and FYNNEI. The V and J ends lost 4 bases and 8 bases, in that order; junction bases with no gene match: 8. Participants had their cohort set by participant-reported clinical history. V usage is TRBV2 and J usage is TRBJ1-2; 9 bases match TRBD1. The source is a woman aged 40 to 50 with acute COVID-19. The sequencing input was PBMCs or T cells enriched from blood (not recorded which). CDR3 residues: CASSAIGTGIGYTF. Here the CDR3 DNA reads TGTGCCAGCAGTGCGATCGGGACAGGGATCGGCTACACCTTC.